The 27 T cell receptor beta chains presented below share a single source sample, sequenced in a study of shared clonotypes between healthy human individuals. Here immunoSEQ multiplex PCR was the method, and the copy in TCRdb shows in-frame clones only, minus some. Of about 490,000 clones listed, less than 80% are singletons. Specimen: PBMCs. The receptors were gathered from a woman aged 40 to 55 in good health. Some clones in this sample may be carry-over from other donors' samples.

This clone was detected a few times. The chain combines TRBV11-3 with TRBJ2-2; possibly TRBD1 for D (6 bases). The V end was cut by 5 bases, the J end by 2 bases, with 15 bases between. Per the germline V gene, CDR1 is SGHNT and CDR2 is YENEEA. The CDR3 extends over 16 amino acids. This CDR3 is CASSLDSDLNTGELFF. CDR3 bases: TGTGCCAGCAGCCTGGACAGCGACCTTAACACCGGGGAGCTGTTTTTT.

The chain employs TRBV5-1 and TRBJ1-1; TRBD1 is a possible D gene (5 bases). The CDR3 has 15 residues. The germline V gene encodes CDR1 SGHRS and CDR2 YFSETQ. With 0 bases removed from V and 3 bases from J, the gap between germline ends came to 12 bases. CDR3 region: CASSLEPGLDTEAFF. The CDR3 region has the DNA TGCGCCAGCAGCTTGGAACCGGGACTTGACACTGAAGCTTTCTTT.

This clone appeared a few times. The chain uses TRBV10-1 and TRBJ2-5; maybe TRBD1 (5 bases). The J call may be in error: the DNA end matches TRBJ2-7 better. In germline, CDR1 is WNHNN, CDR2 SYGVQD (reference sequence). CDR3 size: 16 residues. The CDR3 bases are TGCGCCAGCAGTGAGTATCCGGACACGAACTCCTACGAGCAGTACTTC. This encodes CASSEYPDTNSYEQYF.

The rearrangement uses TRBV28 and TRBJ2-2; 14 nucleotides agree with TRBD2. The germline V gene encodes CDR1 MDHEN and CDR2 SYDVKM. Trimming cost V 1 base and J 7 bases; bases outside gene matches: 5. The CDR3 covers 17 residues. The CDR3 DNA is TGTGCCAGCAGTTTATCGGGGGGACTAGCGGGAGTCGGGGAGCTGTTTTTT. This sequence encodes CASSLSGGLAGVGELFF. The full variable domain, in which reference TRBV28 and TRBJ2-2 provide the parts outside the CDR3, is DVKVTQSSRYLVKRTGEKVFLECVQDMDHENMFWYRQDPGLGLRLIYFSYDVKMKEKGDIPEGYSVSREKKERFSLILESASTNQTSMYLCASSLSGGLAGVGELFFGEGSRLTVL.

This clone was observed a handful of times. The V and J genes are TRBV5-6 and TRBJ2-3; TRBD2 might be the D (6 bases). Trimming took 4 bases from V and 3 from J, leaving 15 bases between them. The CDR3 contains 15 residues. Germline values: CDR1 SGHDT, CDR2 YYEEEE. The CDR3 loop is CASSRRLDFTDTQYF. In DNA form, the CDR3 reads TGTGCCAGCAGCCGAAGACTAGACTTTACAGATACGCAGTATTTT.

This clone has just a few counts. CDR3 amino acids: CAWSVGNFYGYTF. The CDR3 coding sequence is TGTGCCTGGAGTGTTGGTAATTTCTATGGCTACACCTTC. The V gene is TRBV30, the J gene TRBJ1-2; D gene uncertain. Germline V CDR1 and CDR2: GTSNPN, SVGIG (reference sequence). Trimming removed 0 bases at V and 4 bases at J, with 9 bases between. CDR3 length equals 13 residues.

The chain combines TRBV4-2 with TRBJ2-7, with D perhaps TRBD1 (6 bases). This CDR3 is built from 15 residues. CDR1 and CDR2 from the germline V gene are LGHNA and YNFKEQ. V lost 0 bases and J 7 bases, leaving 16 bases between the germline ends. CDR3 nucleotide sequence: TGTGCCAGCAGCCAAGATAAAGGGGGTAGTGGGGAGCAGTACTTC. This codes for CASSQDKGGSGEQYF.

The chain recombines TRBV15 with TRBJ2-7, with D possibly TRBD2 on 6 matching bases. Trimming shortened V by 0 bases and J by 2 bases, and 14 bases separated the two germline ends. Per the germline V gene, CDR1 is LNHNV and CDR2 is YYDKDF (reference sequence). CDR3 length: 16 amino acids. This chain's CDR3 is CATSRDRREPTYEQYF. DNA for the CDR3: TGTGCCACCAGCAGAGATCGCCGGGAGCCAACCTACGAGCAGTACTTC. The full variable domain, rest sourced from reference TRBV15 and TRBJ2-7, is DAMVIQNPRYQVTQFGKPVTLSCSQTLNHNVMYWYQQKSSQAPKLLFHYYDKDFNNEADTPDNFQSRRPNTSFCFLDIRSPGLGDTAMYLCATSRDRREPTYEQYFGPGTRLTVT.

This rearrangement joins TRBV28 to TRBJ1-2, with a weak D call TRBD1 (5 bases). The CDR3 has 12 residues. The germline V gene has CDR1 MDHEN and CDR2 SYDVKM. The V and J ends lost 5 bases and 4 bases respectively, with 8 bases between them. The CDR3 spells CASSPDTYGYTF. CDR3 DNA: TGTGCCAGCAGTCCGGACACCTATGGCTACACCTTC.

The chain recombines TRBV11-2 with TRBJ1-3; D gene ambiguous. In germline, CDR1 is SGHAT, CDR2 FQNNGV. This CDR3 spans 15 amino acids. The ends were cut back, 5 bases at V and 5 bases at J, with 16 bases in the middle. The CDR3 DNA sequence: TGTGCCAGCAGCCGCGAGAGGGTTTATAGAAACACCATATATTTT. Residues: CASSRERVYRNTIYF.

This rearrangement joins TRBV28 to TRBJ2-7; D unresolved. There are 15 residues in the CDR3. The V end was cut by 2 bases, the J end by 0 bases, with 11 bases between. The germline V gene has CDR1 MDHEN and CDR2 SYDVKM. The CDR3: CASSLMTVSSYEQYF. The CDR3 bases are TGTGCCAGCAGTTTAATGACCGTCAGCTCCTACGAGCAGTACTTC.

The chain is built from TRBV28 and TRBJ2-1; possible D gene TRBD2, 5 bases. This CDR3 has 14 amino acids. Trimming cost V 3 bases and J 10 bases, with 16 bases left between them. The germline CDR1 and CDR2 sequences are MDHEN and SYDVKM. The DNA for the CDR3 is TGTGCCAGCAGTTTCGCCGGGGTGGGGAAGGAGCAGTTCTTC. It is translated as CASSFAGVGKEQFF.

This clone was detected only once. The CDR3 spells CAWSADTGPYEQYF. Here the CDR3 DNA reads TGTGCCTGGAGCGCGGACACGGGGCCTTACGAGCAGTACTTC. The chain is built from TRBV30 and TRBJ2-7; either TRBD1 or TRBD2 may supply D (5 bases each). CDR1 and CDR2 (germline): GTSNPN, SVGIG (reference sequence). V was trimmed by 3 bases and J by 4 bases, leaving 16 bases between them. This CDR3 is 14 amino acids long.

The chain couples TRBV2 to TRBJ1-2, with 7 bases lining up with TRBD1. The CDR3 has 13 amino acids. CDR1 is SNHLY and CDR2 is FYNNEI in the germline V gene. V trimming: 5 bases; J trimming: 8 bases; junction bases outside the gene matches: 8. Here the CDR3 DNA reads TGTGCCAGCAGTACAGGGGTAGGAGGGGGCTACACCTTC. This codes for CASSTGVGGGYTF. The whole variable domain, filled in from reference TRBV2 and TRBJ1-2, reads EPEVTQTPSHQVTQMGQEVILRCVPISNHLYFYWYRQILGQKVEFLVSFYNNEISEKSEIFDDQFSVERPDGSNFTLKIRSTKLEDSAMYFCASSTGVGGGYTFGSGTRLTVV.

To note about this clone: A far larger clone is off by one base, so a read error is likely. J is TRBJ2-3 and V is TRBV7-3; 7 bases match TRBD2. V shed 3 bases and J 4 bases; nucleotides not matched to a gene: 7. Germline loops: CDR1 SGHTA, CDR2 FQGTGA. The CDR3 covers 15 residues. CDR3 nucleotide sequence: TGTGCCAGCAGCTTTTTTAGCGGGCCCGCAGATACGCAGTATTTT. This translates into CASSFFSGPADTQYF.

This chain connects TRBV19 to TRBJ2-5; TRBD2 matches 11 bases. V was clipped by 2 bases and J by 5 bases; unmatched bases: 13. Germline-derived CDR1 and CDR2 are LNHDA and SQIVND (reference sequence). This CDR3 has 18 amino acids. CDR3 coding DNA: TGTGCCAGTAGTATAACTAGCGGGAGTTTTGGGTTTGCGGAGACCCAGTACTTC. It codes for CASSITSGSFGFAETQYF.

The CDR3 sequence: CASSDGTGAEQYF. In DNA, the CDR3 is TGTGCCAGCAGTGACGGGACAGGGGCCGAGCAGTACTTC. The V gene is TRBV6-4, the J gene TRBJ2-7; 10 bases line up with TRBD1. CDR1 MRHNA and CDR2 SNTAGT come from the germline V gene. The junction had 1 base not matched to a gene; V was cut back by 2 bases and J by 6 bases. The CDR3 runs 13 residues.

The rearrangement joins TRBV7-2 to TRBJ2-1; 11 nucleotides match TRBD2. Per the germline V gene, CDR1 is SGHTA and CDR2 is FQGNSA. There are 16 residues in the CDR3. V was pared by 6 bases and J by 7 bases, with 11 bases of the junction left unmatched. CDR3 coding DNA: TGTGCCAGCAGGCCAGTCCCGGGACTAGCGGCAAATGAGCAGTTCTTC. Protein sequence: CASRPVPGLAANEQFF.

The chain links TRBV28 to TRBJ2-1; D gene uncertain. With 3 bases removed from V and 3 bases from J, the gap between germline ends came to 6 bases. Per germline, CDR1 MDHEN and CDR2 SYDVKM. The CDR3 spans 13 residues. The CDR3 DNA reads TGTGCCAGCAGTTTGGTCCACTACAATGAGCAGTTCTTC. Translated, it gives CASSLVHYNEQFF.

V and J are TRBV19 and TRBJ1-3; D might be TRBD1 (5 bases). V was cut by 5 bases and J by 0 bases, with 14 bases left in between. The CDR3 extends over 16 amino acids. Germline V gene lookup returns CDR1 LNHDA and CDR2 SQIVND (reference sequence). The CDR3: CASSPIQASSGNTIYF. CDR3 DNA sequence: TGTGCCAGTAGTCCTATACAGGCGTCCTCTGGAAACACCATATATTTT.

Regarding this clone: A read error may explain this, as a much larger clone is one base away. The rearrangement joins TRBV7-3 to TRBJ2-1; D call uncertain. V lost 2 bases and J 7 bases, leaving 6 bases between the germline ends. The length of the CDR3 is 12 residues. The V gene's germline CDR1 is SGHTA and CDR2 FQGTGA. CDR3 nucleotides: TGTGCCAGCAGCTTAGATGGGAATGAGCAGTTCTTC. This gives the protein CASSLDGNEQFF.

This clone was observed a single time. The rearrangement links TRBV6-1 to TRBJ2-7; D uncertain. This CDR3 comprises 12 residues. CDR1 is MNHNS, CDR2 SASEGT, per germline. The germline V and J ends were trimmed by 6 bases and 3 bases, with 9 bases remaining between them. CDR3 bases: TGTGCCAGCAGCCCTGTCCTCTACGAGCAGTACTTC. This codes for CASSPVLYEQYF.

The V and J genes are TRBV4-1 and TRBJ2-1; D may match TRBD1 or TRBD2 (5 bases each). The V end was cut by 0 bases, the J end by 5 bases, with 14 bases between. The CDR3 extends over 16 amino acids. CDR1 and CDR2 (germline): MGHRA, YSYEKL. In DNA, the CDR3 is TGCGCCAGCAGCCAAGATCGGGGCAGGGCCAACAATGAGCAGTTCTTC. Its translation is CASSQDRGRANNEQFF.

On this clone itself: A much larger clone differs by one base, so this may be a read error. The chain is built from TRBV6-5 and TRBJ2-1; the D is unclear. CDR1 and CDR2 (germline): MNHEY, SVGAGI. CDR3 size: 13 residues. V was cut by 6 bases and J by 0 bases, with 6 bases left in between. DNA of the CDR3: TGTGCCAGCAGACTTAGCTCCTACAATGAGCAGTTCTTC. The encoded protein is CASRLSSYNEQFF.

The genes are TRBV5-1 and TRBJ2-6, with a possible D match to TRBD2 (5 bases). The CDR3 is made up of 16 amino acids. Germline V gene sequence: CDR1 SGHRS, CDR2 YFSETQ. V was cut by 4 bases and J by 0 bases, with 11 bases left in between. The CDR3 loop reads CASSPGLTSGANVLTF. The CDR3 DNA is TGCGCCAGCAGCCCGGGATTGACCTCTGGGGCCAACGTCCTGACTTTC.

This chain joins TRBV29-1 and TRBJ2-5; D gene unclear. Germline lookup yields CDR1 SQVTM and CDR2 ANQGSEA. Trimming cost V 4 bases and J 4 bases, with 7 bases left between them. The CDR3 has 11 amino acids. CDR3 residues: CSVAHPETQYF. DNA for the CDR3: TGCAGCGTTGCTCATCCAGAGACCCAGTACTTC.

The CDR3 is CASRQRGSSYNEQFF. The DNA of the CDR3 is TGTGCCAGCAGACAGCGGGGGAGCTCCTACAATGAGCAGTTCTTC. The genes are TRBV2 and TRBJ2-1, with 8 nucleotides matching TRBD2. Germline CDR1 is SNHLY and CDR2 is FYNNEI. This CDR3 comprises 15 residues. V trimming: 6 bases; J trimming: 0 bases; junction bases outside the gene matches: 4.